This T cell receptor (beta chain) was recovered during a study of blood T cell repertoires in COVID-19. This clone was recorded once. Clones were sequenced by immunoSEQ multiplex PCR, and TCRdb holds only the in-frame ones, with some missing. The sample has approximately 390,000 clones, around 87% seen once. The germline V and J ends were trimmed by 4 bases and 2 bases, with 6 bases remaining between them. Germline loops: CDR1 SQVTM, CDR2 ANQGSEA. The CDR3 extends over 12 amino acids. This chain uses TRBV29-1 with TRBJ2-1, with D perhaps TRBD1 (5 bases). The receptor's source is an older woman with COVID-19, enrolled during active disease. Sequencing used peripheral blood. The CDR3 region is CSVVGAYNEQFF. CDR3 nucleotides: TGCAGCGTTGTAGGGGCCTACAATGAGCAGTTCTTC.